The 26 T cell receptor beta chains in this list originate from one sample, sequenced in a study of cytomegalovirus exposure and HLA in healthy donors. Use of 60 Vbeta and 13 Jbeta primers characterized the PCR. The assay was immunoSEQ multiplex PCR, and TCRdb's table has in-frame clones only and misses some. In total, the table holds some 150,000 clones. Sequencing used PBMCs. The receptor set was obtained from a woman between 18 and 29 years old in good health and CMV-seropositive.

The V and J genes are TRBV4-2 and TRBJ1-5; D ambiguous. Per the germline V gene, CDR1 is LGHNA and CDR2 is YNFKEQ. Trimming pared 0 bases from V and 3 bases from J, leaving 3 bases between. This CDR3 region has 13 residues. CDR3 sequence: CASSQDFNQPQHF. CDR3 in DNA: TGTGCCAGCAGCCAAGACTTCAATCAGCCCCAGCATTTT.

The rearrangement joins TRBV10-3 to TRBJ2-7, with D possibly TRBD2 on 5 matching bases. Trimming stripped 0 bases from V and 5 bases from J, with 17 bases between. The CDR3 contains 16 residues. The germline gives CDR1 ENHRY, CDR2 SYGVKD. CDR3 coding DNA: TGTGCCATCAGTGAGTCGTTAGCAGCAATCGGGAACGAGCAGTACTTC. This encodes CAISESLAAIGNEQYF.

V usage is TRBV5-6 and J usage is TRBJ1-4, with 8 bases lining up with TRBD1. The CDR3 sequence is 15 residues long. J lost 8 bases, V lost 1 base, and 7 bases had no gene match. The germline gives CDR1 SGHDT, CDR2 YYEEEE. CDR3 protein: CASSLTGTGREKLFF. In nucleotides, the CDR3 is TGTGCCAGCAGCTTGACCGGGACAGGTCGGGAAAAACTGTTTTTT.

V and J are TRBV5-1 and TRBJ2-5, with 9 bases fitting TRBD1. The DNA end favors TRBJ2-7, so the J call may be wrong. The germline gives CDR1 SGHRS, CDR2 YFSETQ. The CDR3 loop spans 14 amino acids. The CDR3 loop reads CASSLQGANNEQYF. CDR3 coding DNA: TGCGCCAGCAGCTTACAGGGGGCTAACAACGAGCAGTACTTC.

The chain recombines TRBV7-3 with TRBJ1-1, with TRBD1 as a possible D gene (6 bases). This CDR3 is built from 13 residues. CDR1 SGHTA and CDR2 FQGTGA come from the germline V gene. Trimming took 5 bases from V and 5 from J, leaving 12 bases between them. This CDR3 reads CASSAAQGTEAFF. The CDR3 DNA is TGTGCCAGCAGCGCCGCCCAGGGGACTGAAGCTTTCTTT.

The rearrangement joins TRBV10-3 to TRBJ2-7; unclear D gene. V was cut by 2 bases and J by 2 bases, with 4 bases left in between. Per the germline V gene, CDR1 is ENHRY and CDR2 is SYGVKD. CDR3 size: 12 residues. CDR3 sequence: CAISETPYEQYF. The DNA of the CDR3 is TGTGCCATCAGTGAGACACCCTACGAGCAGTACTTC.

This rearrangement joins TRBV30 to TRBJ2-7; 7 positions agree with TRBD2. The CDR3 sequence is 17 residues long. CDR1 is GTSNPN and CDR2 is SVGIG in the germline V gene (reference sequence). Germline trimming cut 3 bases from V and 2 bases from J; bases unmatched to any gene: 16. This CDR3 reads CAWRSSLGAGTTYEQYF. CDR3 DNA: TGTGCCTGGAGGAGTTCTCTCGGGGCGGGGACTACCTACGAGCAGTACTTC. The full variable domain, rest sourced from reference TRBV30 and TRBJ2-7, is SQTIHQWPATLVQPVGSPLSLECTVEGTSNPNLYWYRQAAGRGLQLLFYSVGIGQISSEVPQNLSASRPQDRQFILSSKKLLLSDSGFYLCAWRSSLGAGTTYEQYFGPGTRLTVT.

The V gene is TRBV14, the J gene TRBJ2-1; perhaps TRBD1 as D (5 bases). V lost 2 bases, J lost 0 bases, and 8 bases lay in between. In germline, CDR1 is SGHDN, CDR2 FVKESK. The CDR3 runs 15 residues. The CDR3 spells CASSQLDSSYNEQFF. CDR3 bases: TGTGCCAGCAGCCAATTAGACAGCTCCTACAATGAGCAGTTCTTC.

The V and J genes are TRBV6-1 and TRBJ2-7, with 9 bases that match TRBD2. CDR1 is MNHNS, CDR2 SASEGT, per germline. This CDR3 spans 14 amino acids. J was trimmed by 1 base and V by 9 bases; bases with no gene match: 7. Here the CDR3 reads CASRKREDSYEQYF. In DNA, the CDR3 is TGTGCCAGTAGAAAGCGGGAGGATTCCTACGAGCAGTACTTC.

The chain carries TRBV6-4 and TRBJ2-4, with D hard to call. Looked up from germline, CDR1 is MRHNA and CDR2 is SNTAGT. The ends were cut back, 2 bases at V and 7 bases at J, with 12 bases in the middle. This CDR3 contains 14 residues. In nucleotides, the CDR3 is TGTGCCAGCAGTGACCCCCCCCGAGATAACATTCAGTACTTC. Its protein is CASSDPPRDNIQYF.

The chain employs TRBV6-6 and TRBJ2-2, with 9 nucleotides matching TRBD1. The CDR3 has 15 residues. V gave up 6 bases and J gave up 3 bases; unmatched junction bases: 5. Germline CDR1 reads MNHNY; CDR2 reads SVGAGI (reference sequence). DNA of the CDR3: TGTGCCAGCAGAGAGGACAGGGGAGACACCGGGGAGCTGTTTTTT. It translates to CASREDRGDTGELFF.

The V and J genes are TRBV13 and TRBJ2-1, with D possibly being TRBD2 (5 bases). This CDR3 is built from 15 residues. CDR1 and CDR2 (germline): PRHDT, FYEKMQ (reference sequence). V was cut by 7 bases and J by 7 bases, with 20 bases left in between. The CDR3 protein is CASNAGRVPRNEQFF. CDR3 coding DNA: TGTGCCAGCAACGCCGGGCGGGTTCCACGGAATGAGCAGTTCTTC.

The chain couples TRBV5-4 to TRBJ2-2; 14 bases map to TRBD2. Trimming at V came to 5 bases and at J to 5 bases, leaving 8 bases not matched to a gene. The CDR3 loop spans 17 amino acids. Germline V gene sequence: CDR1 SGHNT, CDR2 YYREEE (reference sequence). CDR3 in DNA: TGTGCCAGCAGGGCACCGGGACTAGCGGGAGAGACCGGGGAGCTGTTTTTT. Its translation is CASRAPGLAGETGELFF.

The chain joins TRBV27 to TRBJ2-7; 7 nucleotides agree with TRBD1. Germline lookup yields CDR1 MNHEY and CDR2 SMNVEV (reference sequence). There are 16 residues in the CDR3. V lost 4 bases to trimming and J lost 3 bases; unmatched junction nucleotides: 12. CDR3 loop: CASSSDRDRRNYEQYF. The CDR3 DNA reads TGTGCCAGCAGTTCAGACCGGGACAGACGGAACTACGAGCAGTACTTC.

The rearrangement uses TRBV19 and TRBJ1-1; 8 positions agree with TRBD1. Germline lookup yields CDR1 LNHDA and CDR2 SQIVND (reference sequence). CDR3 length: 14 amino acids. The V segment lost 6 bases and the J segment 1 base; nucleotides outside the gene matches: 4. CDR3 sequence: CASRDRAANTEAFF. Written as DNA, the CDR3 is TGTGCCAGTAGGGACAGGGCGGCGAACACTGAAGCTTTCTTT.

The chain has TRBV5-4 and TRBJ2-5, with 7 nucleotides matching TRBD1. The junction had 6 bases not matched to a gene; V was cut back by 0 bases and J by 4 bases. From germline, CDR1 is SGHNT and CDR2 YYREEE (reference sequence). The length of the CDR3 is 15 residues. CDR3 sequence (DNA): TGTGCCAGCAGCTTGGAACAGGGGATTGGAGAGACCCAGTACTTC. Protein: CASSLEQGIGETQYF.

CDR3 in amino acids: CASSLNIDSEAFF. The CDR3 DNA sequence: TGTGCCAGCAGCTTAAACATTGACAGTGAAGCTTTCTTT. The chain carries TRBV7-8 and TRBJ1-1; D might be TRBD1 (5 bases). This CDR3 region has 13 residues. Per germline, CDR1 SGHVS and CDR2 FQNEAQ. V was cut by 2 bases and J by 7 bases, with 11 bases left in between.

The J gene is TRBJ1-6, the V gene TRBV30; D is possibly TRBD1 (5 bases). V lost 0 bases and J 7 bases, leaving 16 bases between the germline ends. In germline, CDR1 is GTSNPN, CDR2 SVGIG (reference sequence). The CDR3 totals 16 residues. CDR3 residues: CAWSVPGGGFNSPLHF. The CDR3 DNA reads TGTGCCTGGAGTGTACCTGGCGGGGGATTCAATTCACCCCTCCACTTT.

The chain uses TRBV5-1 and TRBJ1-4; a possible D gene is TRBD1 (6 bases). The CDR3 has 15 amino acids. Trimming took off 2 bases at V and 7 bases at J, with 15 bases between the two ends. CDR1 SGHRS and CDR2 YFSETQ come from the germline V gene. The CDR3 protein is CASSLGGQSFEKLFF. In nucleotides, the CDR3 is TGCGCCAGCAGCTTAGGAGGACAGAGCTTTGAAAAACTGTTTTTT.

The chain joins TRBV4-3 to TRBJ1-6; D unresolved. Trimming removed 0 bases from V and 9 bases from J, with 12 bases in between. Germline loops: CDR1 LGHNA, CDR2 YSLEER. The CDR3 spans 15 residues. CDR3 sequence reads: CASSQDYIRSSPLHF. In DNA, the CDR3 is TGCGCCAGCAGCCAAGATTACATACGCAGTTCACCCCTCCACTTT.

The chain links TRBV12-5 to TRBJ1-4; 9 bases match TRBD1. The germline V gene encodes CDR1 LGHNT and CDR2 FRNRAP. Trimming took 0 bases from V and 5 from J; bases not matched to a gene: 4. The CDR3 has 16 amino acids. This chain's CDR3 is CASGLVQGQGNEKLFF. CDR3 sequence (DNA): TGTGCTAGTGGTTTGGTACAAGGACAGGGGAATGAAAAACTGTTTTTT.

The chain joins TRBV9 to TRBJ1-3; 9 nucleotides align to TRBD1. The CDR3 has 16 amino acids. Germline-derived CDR1 and CDR2 are SGDLS and YYNGEE. V gave up 4 bases and J gave up 4 bases; unmatched junction bases: 9. This chain's CDR3 is CASSSTGTGFGNTIYF. CDR3 DNA: TGTGCCAGCAGCTCGACCGGGACAGGGTTCGGAAACACCATATATTTT.

This chain connects TRBV5-5 to TRBJ2-2; the match to TRBD1 covers 7 bases. CDR3 size: 14 residues. In germline, CDR1 is SGHKS, CDR2 YYEKEE (reference sequence). Germline trimming cut 4 bases from V and 6 bases from J; bases unmatched to any gene: 6. CDR3 sequence (DNA): TGTGCCAGCAGCCGTTATACAGGGGCCGGGGAGCTGTTTTTT. This encodes CASSRYTGAGELFF.

V gene TRBV7-3 combines with J gene TRBJ1-3, with D hard to call. Germline values: CDR1 SGHTA, CDR2 FQGTGA. V gave up 1 base and J gave up 3 bases, with 13 bases separating them. This CDR3 has 16 residues. The CDR3 nucleotides are TGTGCCAGCAGCTTAATTGGAGTATTATTTGGAAACACCATATATTTT. Translation gives CASSLIGVLFGNTIYF. The variable domain in full, with the rest retrieved from reference TRBV7-3 and TRBJ1-3, is GAGVSQTPSNKVTEKGKYVELRCDPISGHTALYWYRQSLGQGPEFLIYFQGTGAADDSGLPNDRFFAVRPEGSVSTLKIQRTERGDSAVYLCASSLIGVLFGNTIYFGEGSWLTVV.

This chain links TRBV7-9 with TRBJ2-1, with D possibly being TRBD2 (5 bases). Germline assignment: CDR1 SEHNR and CDR2 FQNEAQ (reference sequence). This CDR3 has 16 residues. Trimming left V 8 bases short and J 0 bases short, with 17 bases between. The CDR3 region has the DNA TGTGCCAGCGGCACCAATCGTGGGAGCTCCTACAATGAGCAGTTCTTC. It translates to CASGTNRGSSYNEQFF.

The chain uses TRBV6-5 and TRBJ1-2, with a tentative D call TRBD1 (5 bases). The CDR3 has 11 amino acids. Germline-derived CDR1 and CDR2 are MNHEY and SVGAGI. V lost 2 bases, J lost 12 bases, and 10 bases lay in between. The CDR3 protein is CASSYGGSHTF. Written as DNA, the CDR3 is TGTGCCAGCAGTTACGGGGGGAGCCACACCTTC.